Below are 3 T cell receptor beta chains sequenced from a single sample in a study of shared clonotypes between healthy human individuals. Here immunoSEQ multiplex PCR was the method, and the copy in TCRdb shows in-frame clones only, minus some. The data contain 85,000 to 100,000 clones, 60% to 70% of them singletons. The sequencing input was memory CD8+ T cells sorted from blood. The sample's subset: CD45RO+ cells pooled with CCR7-negative TemRA cells. These receptors were obtained from a man aged 25 to 40 in good health.

The V gene is TRBV28, the J gene TRBJ1-1; D is ambiguous. V was shortened by 7 bases and J by 0 bases, with 9 bases between the two germline ends. CDR3 length: 13 amino acids. From germline, CDR1 is MDHEN and CDR2 SYDVKM. CDR3 DNA: TGTGCCAGCATTAAGGTCATGAACACTGAAGCTTTCTTT. Protein: CASIKVMNTEAFF.

This clone has more than one count but fewer than ten. This rearrangement joins TRBV7-9 to TRBJ2-1, with D uncertain. The CDR3 has 14 residues. Per germline, CDR1 SEHNR and CDR2 FQNEAQ (reference sequence). Deletions cut 1 base from V and 4 bases from J, with 8 bases between. In nucleotides, the CDR3 is TGTGCCAGCAGCTTAGAGTACCGGTACAATGAGCAGTTCTTC. It specifies CASSLEYRYNEQFF.

This clone was detected only a few times. J is TRBJ1-1 and V is TRBV4-1; 9 positions agree with TRBD1. Trimming cost V 5 bases and J 4 bases; bases outside gene matches: 5. CDR1 is MGHRA and CDR2 is YSYEKL in the germline V gene. This CDR3 is 14 amino acids long. In DNA form, the CDR3 reads TGCGCCAGCAGCACAGGGGGCGTGGGCACTGAAGCTTTCTTT. It codes for CASSTGGVGTEAFF.